This T cell receptor (beta chain) originates from a study of Ad26.COV2.S vaccination and SARS-CoV-2 variants (dated by TCRdb to about 2021). Regarding the complete study: Vaccine-arm donors came from COV1001, a multicentre, randomized, double-blind, placebo-controlled phase I-IIa trial of Ad26.COV2.S in healthy adults. Ad26.COV2.S was given intramuscularly at 5x10^10 or 1x10^11 viral particles, as a single shot or as two shots 56 days apart. TCRbeta repertoire sequencing served as the tool for gauging how specific and how broad the SARS-CoV-2-reactive T cell receptors were following Ad26.COV2.S vaccination. A total of around 32 samples were included in the TCR-sequenced set, comprising about 20 Ad26.COV2.S vaccine recipients, 5 placebo recipients and 8 SARS-CoV-2 convalescent individuals. Trial participants were randomized into five groups of five: low-dose or high-dose Ad26.COV2.S given once or twice, or placebo on both occasions. Blinding of investigators to trial group allocation was maintained during experiments and outcome assessment.

For this clone: Its antigen is currently not known. No much larger clone exists at a distance of one base, and base qualities are not known.

The immunoSEQ Assay was the method used to sequence TCRbeta CDR3 regions. After extraction, genomic DNA underwent amplification by bias-controlled multiplex PCR, followed by high-throughput sequencing. As for the original processing: To quantify the absolute abundance of every unique TCRbeta CDR3 region, sequences were collapsed and filtered. T cell fraction was estimated by normalizing TCRbeta template counts to usable DNA, with usable DNA measured through amplification of reference genes found in all nucleated cells. Repertoire TCRs were annotated as SARS-CoV-2-specific by exact matching of V gene, CDR3 amino acid sequence and J gene to a known reactive TCR set. MIRA supplied the reference SARS-CoV-2 TCR set, which was filtered for enrichment in COVID-19-positive ImmuneCODE repertoires so that public or cross-reactive TCRs were removed. Using the MIRA antigens, annotated TCRs were further analysed by specific ORF or by position within an ORF. Breadth was defined as the number of annotated unique rearrangements divided by the total number of unique productive rearrangements, and depth was defined as the summed frequency of the annotated unique rearrangements. Two-sided Wilcoxon rank-sum tests were applied when comparing TCR breadth between groups. The table comes from immuneACCESS by way of TCRdb, which keeps in-frame sequences with V and J called. Part of the clones is missing from these tables; in studies checked, under half for an unresolved V gene and the rest for unknown reasons. That table is the source of V, J and clone size, and D and trimming were worked out from the DNA. The sample includes about 380,000 clones, with about 80% observed a single time. The top ten clonotypes cover about 7.4% of the sample.

The sample's treatment or condition label, in plain terms: around 19 received Ad26.COV2.S at low or high dose, single or two shots; about 5 received placebo; per-sample allocation not given. For vaccine and placebo recipients, the sequenced repertoires came from samples collected on day 63 after the first injection. In Cohort 1b, some 25 adults aged 18-55 years were enrolled at a single site in Boston, USA, between 29 July and 7 August 2020. As a vaccine, Ad26.COV2.S was a replication-incompetent adenovirus type 26 vector that expressed a prefusion-stabilized SARS-CoV-2 spike protein derived from the original Wuhan strain. What the authors observed across the whole study: It was noted by the authors that total T cell responses may have been underestimated by the TCR breadth and depth analyses. After vaccination, substantial breadth of spike-specific CD8+ and CD4+ T cell responses was reported. The study lacked the statistical power to compare responses across vaccine doses or regimens. Higher spike-specific TCR breadth was observed in Ad26.COV2.S recipients than in placebo recipients (P = 0.0014). Non-spike TCR breadth was comparable between vaccine and placebo recipients, consistent with the vaccine containing only spike.

V loses 0 bases at its end and J loses 5 bases; junction bases beyond the gene matches: 2. CDR1 SGHNT and CDR2 YYREEE were looked up in the germline V gene (reference sequence). The CDR3 numbers 14 residues from cysteine through phenylalanine. Just CDR3 DNA is preserved here, 42 bases in frame from base 1. This clonotype was obtained from a person aged 18 to 65 who received the Ad26.COV2.S COVID-19 vaccine or a placebo. The rearrangement combines TRBV5-4 with TRBJ1-1; TRBD1 agrees with 9 junctional bases. The specimen was peripheral blood, collected in a trial of Ad26.COV2.S vaccine versus placebo. The DNA is TGTGCCAGCAGCTTGGACAGGGGGCGGACTGAAGCTTTCTTT. Its protein product is CASSLDRGRTEAFF.